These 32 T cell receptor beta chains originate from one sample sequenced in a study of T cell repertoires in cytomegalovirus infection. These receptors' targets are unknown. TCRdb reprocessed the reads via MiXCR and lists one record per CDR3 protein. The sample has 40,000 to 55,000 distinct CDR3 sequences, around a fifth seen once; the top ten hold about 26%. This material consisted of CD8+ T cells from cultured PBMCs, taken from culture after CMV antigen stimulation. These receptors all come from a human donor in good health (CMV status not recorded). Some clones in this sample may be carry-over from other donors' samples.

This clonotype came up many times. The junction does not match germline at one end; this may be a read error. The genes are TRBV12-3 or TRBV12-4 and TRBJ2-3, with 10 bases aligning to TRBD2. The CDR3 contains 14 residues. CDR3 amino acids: CASSLAGEVDTQYF. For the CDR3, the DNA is TGTGCCAGCAGTCTAGCGGGAGAGGTAGATACGCAGTATTTT.

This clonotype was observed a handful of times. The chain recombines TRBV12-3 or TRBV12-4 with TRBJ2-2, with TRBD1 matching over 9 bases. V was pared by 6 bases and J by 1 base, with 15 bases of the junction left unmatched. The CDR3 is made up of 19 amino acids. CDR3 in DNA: TGTGCCAGCAGACCAAGGGACAGGGTAGCCGGGGAGAACACCGGGGAGCTGTTTTTT. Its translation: CASRPRDRVAGENTGELFF.

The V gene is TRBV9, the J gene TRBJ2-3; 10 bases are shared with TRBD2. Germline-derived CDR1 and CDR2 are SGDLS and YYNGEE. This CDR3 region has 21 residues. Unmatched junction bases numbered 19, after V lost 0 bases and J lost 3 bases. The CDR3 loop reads CASSVGSNTASGSMRTDTQYF. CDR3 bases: TGTGCCAGCAGCGTAGGCTCAAATACGGCTAGCGGGAGTATGAGGACAGATACGCAGTATTTT.

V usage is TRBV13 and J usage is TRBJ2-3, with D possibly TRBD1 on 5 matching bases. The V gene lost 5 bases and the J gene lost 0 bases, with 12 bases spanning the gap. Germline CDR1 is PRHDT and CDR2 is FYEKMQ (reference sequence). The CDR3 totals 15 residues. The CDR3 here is CASSQTDSSTDTQYF. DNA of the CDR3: TGTGCCAGCAGCCAGACAGACTCTAGCACAGATACGCAGTATTTT. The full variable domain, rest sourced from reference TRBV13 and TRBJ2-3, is AAGVIQSPRHLIKEKRETATLKCYPIPRHDTVYWYQQGPGQDPQFLISFYEKMQSDKGSIPDRFSAQQFSDYHSELNMSSLELGDSALYFCASSQTDSSTDTQYFGPGTRLTVL.

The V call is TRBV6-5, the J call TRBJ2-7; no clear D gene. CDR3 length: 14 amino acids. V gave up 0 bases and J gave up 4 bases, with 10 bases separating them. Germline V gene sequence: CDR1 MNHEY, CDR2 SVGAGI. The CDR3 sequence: CASSYSTTPYEQYF. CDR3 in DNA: TGTGCCAGCAGTTACTCGACAACCCCTTACGAGCAGTACTTC.

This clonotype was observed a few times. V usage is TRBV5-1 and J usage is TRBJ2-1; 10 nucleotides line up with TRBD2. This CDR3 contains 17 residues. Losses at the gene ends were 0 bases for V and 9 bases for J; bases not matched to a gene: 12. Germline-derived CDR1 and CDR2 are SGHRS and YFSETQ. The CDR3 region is CASSLEIPAGGPGEQFF. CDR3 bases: TGCGCCAGCAGCTTGGAGATACCAGCGGGAGGGCCGGGTGAGCAGTTCTTC.

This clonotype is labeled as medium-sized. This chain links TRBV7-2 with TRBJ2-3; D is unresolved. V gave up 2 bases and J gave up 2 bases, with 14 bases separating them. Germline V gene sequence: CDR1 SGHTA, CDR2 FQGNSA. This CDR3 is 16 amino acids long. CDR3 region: CASSLNVRLNTDTQYF. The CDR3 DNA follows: TGTGCCAGCAGCTTAAACGTTCGGCTCAACACAGATACGCAGTATTTT.

DNA for the CDR3: TGTGCCAGCAGCCACTCCCCCAACGGGGGAGACAATGAGCAGTTCTTC. Its translation: CASSHSPNGGDNEQFF. This chain links TRBV6-1 with TRBJ2-1; D possibly corresponds to TRBD2 (6 bases). V gave up 6 bases and J gave up 5 bases, with 20 bases separating them. Germline assignment: CDR1 MNHNS and CDR2 SASEGT. The CDR3 runs 16 residues.

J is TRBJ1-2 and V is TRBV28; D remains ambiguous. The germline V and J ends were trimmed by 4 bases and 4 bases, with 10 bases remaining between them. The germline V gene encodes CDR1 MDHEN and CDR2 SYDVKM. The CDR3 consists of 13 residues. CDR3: CASSSLEGYGYTF. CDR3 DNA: TGTGCCAGCAGTTCCCTTGAGGGCTATGGCTACACCTTC.

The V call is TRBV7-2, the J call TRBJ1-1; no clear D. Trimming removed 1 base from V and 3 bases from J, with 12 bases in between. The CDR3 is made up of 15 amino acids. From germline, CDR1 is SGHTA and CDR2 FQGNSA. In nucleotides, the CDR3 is TGTGCCAGCAGCTTAGGCAGCGCCCAGTACACTGAAGCTTTCTTT. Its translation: CASSLGSAQYTEAFF.

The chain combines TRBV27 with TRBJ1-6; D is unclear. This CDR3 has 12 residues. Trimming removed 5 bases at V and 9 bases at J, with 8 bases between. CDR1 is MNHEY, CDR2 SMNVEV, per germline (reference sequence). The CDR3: CASSQGRSPLHF. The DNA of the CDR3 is TGTGCCAGCAGTCAAGGGCGTTCACCCCTCCACTTT.

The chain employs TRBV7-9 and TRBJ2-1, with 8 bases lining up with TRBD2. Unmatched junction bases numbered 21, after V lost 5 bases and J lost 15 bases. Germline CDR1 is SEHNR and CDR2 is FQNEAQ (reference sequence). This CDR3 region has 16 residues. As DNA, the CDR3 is TGTGCCAGCAGCCCCCGGGGCGGGAATACTATTCGGGAGGGGTTCTTC. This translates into CASSPRGGNTIREGFF.

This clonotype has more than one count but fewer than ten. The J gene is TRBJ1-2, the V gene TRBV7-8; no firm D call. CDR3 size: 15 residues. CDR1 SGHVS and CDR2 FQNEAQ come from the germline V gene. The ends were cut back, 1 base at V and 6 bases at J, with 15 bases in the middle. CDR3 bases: TGTGCCAGCAGCTTAGTCCAGGCTGGGTTTGATGGCTACACCTTC. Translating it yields CASSLVQAGFDGYTF.

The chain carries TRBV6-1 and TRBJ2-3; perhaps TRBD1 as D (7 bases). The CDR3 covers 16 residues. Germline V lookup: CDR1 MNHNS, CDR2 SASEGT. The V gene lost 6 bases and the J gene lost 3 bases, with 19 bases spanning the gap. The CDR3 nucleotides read TGTGCCAGCAGGGGCGGAGGGGGCTTCGGTACAGATACGCAGTATTTT. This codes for CASRGGGGFGTDTQYF.

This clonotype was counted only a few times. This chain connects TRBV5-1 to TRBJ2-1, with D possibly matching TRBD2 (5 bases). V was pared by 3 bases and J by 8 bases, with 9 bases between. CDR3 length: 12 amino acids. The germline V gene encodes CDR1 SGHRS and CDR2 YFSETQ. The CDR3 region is CASSSERDEQFF. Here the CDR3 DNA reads TGCGCCAGCAGCTCCGAGAGGGATGAGCAGTTCTTC.

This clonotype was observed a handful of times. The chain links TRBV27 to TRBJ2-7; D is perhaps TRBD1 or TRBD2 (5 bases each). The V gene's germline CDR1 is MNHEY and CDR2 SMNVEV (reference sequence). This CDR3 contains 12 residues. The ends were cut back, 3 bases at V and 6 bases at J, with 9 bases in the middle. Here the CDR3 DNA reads TGTGCCAGCAGTTTTGGTGGGGGCGAGCAGTACTTC. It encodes CASSFGGGEQYF.

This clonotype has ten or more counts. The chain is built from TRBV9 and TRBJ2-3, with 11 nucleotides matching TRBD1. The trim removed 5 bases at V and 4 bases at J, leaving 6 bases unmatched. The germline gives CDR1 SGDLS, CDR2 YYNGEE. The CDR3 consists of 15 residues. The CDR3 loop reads CASSPWTGGADTQYF. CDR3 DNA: TGTGCCAGCAGTCCCTGGACAGGGGGCGCAGATACGCAGTATTTT.

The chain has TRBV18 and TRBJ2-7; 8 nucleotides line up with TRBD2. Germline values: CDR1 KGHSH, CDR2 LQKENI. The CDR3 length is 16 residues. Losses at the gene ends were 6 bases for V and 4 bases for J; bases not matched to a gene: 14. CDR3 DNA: TGTGCCAGCTCCCCCGGGATAGCGGGGAATTCATACGAGCAGTACTTC. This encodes CASSPGIAGNSYEQYF.

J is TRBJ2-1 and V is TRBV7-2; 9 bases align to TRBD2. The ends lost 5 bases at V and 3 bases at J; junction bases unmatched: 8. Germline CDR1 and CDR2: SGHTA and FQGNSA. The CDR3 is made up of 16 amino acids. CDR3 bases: TGTGCCAGCAGCCTATTAGCGGGGGTGGGCTACAATGAGCAGTTCTTC. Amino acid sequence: CASSLLAGVGYNEQFF.

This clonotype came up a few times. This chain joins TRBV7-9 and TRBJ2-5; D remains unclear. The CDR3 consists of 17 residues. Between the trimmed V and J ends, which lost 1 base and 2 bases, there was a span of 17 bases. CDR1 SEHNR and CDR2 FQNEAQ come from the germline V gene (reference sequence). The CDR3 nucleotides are TGTGCCAGCAGCTTAGGGAGTCGGGCAGGTACTCAAGAGACCCAGTACTTC. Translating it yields CASSLGSRAGTQETQYF.

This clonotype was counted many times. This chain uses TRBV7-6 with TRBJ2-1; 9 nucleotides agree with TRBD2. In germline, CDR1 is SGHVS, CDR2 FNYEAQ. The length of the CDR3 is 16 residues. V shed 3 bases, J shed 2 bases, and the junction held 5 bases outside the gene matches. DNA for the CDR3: TGTGCCAGCAGCTTGAGGTCTAGCGGGGCCTACAATGAGCAGTTCTTC. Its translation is CASSLRSSGAYNEQFF.

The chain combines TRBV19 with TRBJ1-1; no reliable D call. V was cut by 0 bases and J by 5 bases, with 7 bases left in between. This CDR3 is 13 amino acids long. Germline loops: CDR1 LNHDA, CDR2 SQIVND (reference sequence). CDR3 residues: CASSIDRKTEAFF. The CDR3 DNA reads TGTGCCAGTAGTATAGACCGCAAAACTGAAGCTTTCTTT.

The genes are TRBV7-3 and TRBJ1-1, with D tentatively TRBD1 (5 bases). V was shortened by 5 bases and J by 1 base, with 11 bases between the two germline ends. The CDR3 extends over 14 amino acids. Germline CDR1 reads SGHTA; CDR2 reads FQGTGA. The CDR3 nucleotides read TGTGCCAGCAGCACAGGAAGGGGGAACACTGAAGCTTTCTTT. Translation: CASSTGRGNTEAFF.

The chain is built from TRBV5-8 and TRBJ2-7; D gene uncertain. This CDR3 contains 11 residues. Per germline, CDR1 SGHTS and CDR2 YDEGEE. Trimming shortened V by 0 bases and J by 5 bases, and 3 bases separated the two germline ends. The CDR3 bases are TGTGCCAGCAGCTTGGCCCACGAGCAGTACTTC. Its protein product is CASSLAHEQYF.

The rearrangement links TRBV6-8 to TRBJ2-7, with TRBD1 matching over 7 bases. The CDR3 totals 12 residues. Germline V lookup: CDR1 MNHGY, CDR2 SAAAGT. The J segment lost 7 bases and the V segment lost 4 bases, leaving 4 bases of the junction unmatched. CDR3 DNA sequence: TGTGCCAGCAGTTTAAACAGGGGTGAGCAGTACTTC. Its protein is CASSLNRGEQYF.

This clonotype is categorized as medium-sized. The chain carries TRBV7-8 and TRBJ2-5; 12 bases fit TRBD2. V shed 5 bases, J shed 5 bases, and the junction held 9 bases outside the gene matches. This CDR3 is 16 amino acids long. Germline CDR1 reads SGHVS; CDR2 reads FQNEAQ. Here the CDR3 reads CASSGGLAGLGETQYF. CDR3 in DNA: TGTGCCAGCAGCGGGGGACTAGCGGGCTTGGGGGAGACCCAGTACTTC.

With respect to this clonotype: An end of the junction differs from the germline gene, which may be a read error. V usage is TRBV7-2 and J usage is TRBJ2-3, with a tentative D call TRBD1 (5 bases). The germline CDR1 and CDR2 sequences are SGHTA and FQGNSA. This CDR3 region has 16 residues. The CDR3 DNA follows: TGTGCCTGCAGCTTGGGGCCTGGGCGTGGAAGAAATACGCAGTATTTT. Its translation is CACSLGPGRGRNTQYF. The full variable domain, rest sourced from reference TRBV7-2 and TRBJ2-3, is GAGVSQSPSNKVTEKGKDVELRCDPISGHTALYWYRQSLGQGLEFLIYFQGNSAPDKSGLPSDRFSAERTGGSVSTLTIQRTQQEDSAVYLCACSLGPGRGRNTQYFGPGTRLTVL.

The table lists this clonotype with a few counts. This CDR3 reads CASSFQGQTEAFF. The CDR3 region has the DNA TGTGCCAGCAGTTTCCAAGGACAGACTGAAGCTTTCTTT. The chain combines TRBV27 with TRBJ1-1, with TRBD1 as a possible D gene (6 bases). CDR3 length: 13 residues. V lost 3 bases, J lost 5 bases, and 10 bases lay in between. Germline values: CDR1 MNHEY, CDR2 SMNVEV (reference sequence).

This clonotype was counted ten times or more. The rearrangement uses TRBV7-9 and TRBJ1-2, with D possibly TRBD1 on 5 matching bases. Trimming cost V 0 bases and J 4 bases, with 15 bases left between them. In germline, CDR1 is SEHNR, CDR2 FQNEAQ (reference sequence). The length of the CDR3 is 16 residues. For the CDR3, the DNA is TGTGCCAGCAGCTTAGCCGGACAAACCGCGTTCTATGGCTACACCTTC. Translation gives CASSLAGQTAFYGYTF.

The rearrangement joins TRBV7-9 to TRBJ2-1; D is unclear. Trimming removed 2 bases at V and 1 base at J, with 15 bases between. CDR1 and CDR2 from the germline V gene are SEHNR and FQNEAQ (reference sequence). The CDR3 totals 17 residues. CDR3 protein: CASSLQRRGSSYNEQFF. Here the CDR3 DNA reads TGTGCCAGCAGCTTACAACGACGAGGCTCTTCCTACAATGAGCAGTTCTTC.

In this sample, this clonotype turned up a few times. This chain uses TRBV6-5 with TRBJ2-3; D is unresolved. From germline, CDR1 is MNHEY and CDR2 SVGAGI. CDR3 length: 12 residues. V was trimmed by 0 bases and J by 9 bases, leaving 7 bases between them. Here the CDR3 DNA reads TGTGCCAGCAGTTACTCGGGTAGCACGCAGTATTTT. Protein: CASSYSGSTQYF.

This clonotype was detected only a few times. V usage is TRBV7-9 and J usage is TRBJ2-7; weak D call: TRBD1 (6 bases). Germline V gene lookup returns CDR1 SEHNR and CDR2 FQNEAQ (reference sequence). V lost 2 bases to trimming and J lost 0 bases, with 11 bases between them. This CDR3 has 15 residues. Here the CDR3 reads CASSLIETGSYEQYF. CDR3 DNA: TGTGCCAGCAGCTTAATAGAGACAGGCTCCTACGAGCAGTACTTC.